The text below deals with one T cell receptor (beta chain). This table comes from immunoSEQ multiplex PCR, and its TCRdb copy is limited to in-frame clones, with some not included. The table records hundreds of thousands of clones, about 90% of them present only once. The data were obtained in a study of shared T cell receptors in the human thymus. This CDR3 is 16 amino acids long. The germline V gene encodes CDR1 SGHRS and CDR2 YFSETQ. The J segment lost 6 bases and the V segment lost 3 bases, leaving 11 bases of the junction unmatched. These data are also associated with another study on human thymus T cells. That report notes: The study used thymus tissue resected during corrective heart surgery.

Sequencing was carried out using thymocytes. The V gene is TRBV5-1, the J gene TRBJ2-1, with TRBD2 matching over 8 bases. The TCR was taken from a boy under two years old with a congenital heart defect. In nucleotides, the CDR3 is TGCGCCAGCAGCTCCAGACCCAGCGGGAGCGGCAATGAGCAGTTCTTC. As protein: CASSSRPSGSGNEQFF.